The 28 T cell receptor beta chains presented below share a single source sample, sequenced in a study of T cells in Graves' hyperthyroidism and ophthalmopathy. TCR beta CDR3 region amplification was performed from RNA transcripts. Using the HTBI primer set, a first-round RT-PCR was run on the TCR CDR3. TCRdb reanalysed the multiplex PCR reads using MiXCR and keeps one entry per CDR3 protein. The sample records 400,000 to 600,000 distinct CDR3 sequences, less than 25% being singletons. The sample consisted of blood. All receptors come from a man between 18 and 29 years old with Graves' hyperthyroidism.

The chain is built from TRBV6-1 and TRBJ2-7; D might be TRBD1 or TRBD2, each matching 7 bases. The CDR3 totals 16 residues. V gave up 2 bases and J gave up 2 bases, with 16 bases separating them. Germline CDR1 is MNHNS and CDR2 is SASEGT. In nucleotides, the CDR3 is TGTGCCAGCAGTGAAAGCGGGACAGCCTCCACCTACGAGCAGTACTTC. Translation gives CASSESGTASTYEQYF.

The chain employs TRBV6-1 and TRBJ1-5; TRBD1 matches at 7 bases. The germline CDR1 and CDR2 sequences are MNHNS and SASEGT. There are 14 residues in the CDR3. With V trimmed by 4 bases and J by 5 bases, 5 bases remained unmatched. In DNA form, the CDR3 reads TGTGCCAGCAGTGGGTATAGGGGGCATCAGCCCCAGCATTTT. It encodes CASSGYRGHQPQHF.

This clonotype was seen repeatedly, ten times or more. This chain links TRBV19 with TRBJ1-1; 7 positions match TRBD1. The J segment lost 0 bases and the V segment lost 3 bases, leaving 13 bases of the junction unmatched. Germline V gene lookup returns CDR1 LNHDA and CDR2 SQIVND (reference sequence). The length of the CDR3 is 18 residues. CDR3 bases: TGTGCCAGTAGTATCCTGGGACAGCCAATACTAATGAACACTGAAGCTTTCTTT. This codes for CASSILGQPILMNTEAFF.

This clonotype was seen many times. The V and J genes are TRBV28 and TRBJ1-5, with unresolved D. The CDR3 consists of 14 residues. V lost 2 bases and J 4 bases, leaving 9 bases between the germline ends. CDR1 and CDR2 (germline): MDHEN, SYDVKM. The CDR3 protein is CASSLHPINQPQHF. Here the CDR3 DNA reads TGTGCCAGCAGTTTACACCCCATAAATCAGCCCCAGCATTTT.

On this clonotype: At one end the junction does not follow the germline gene, possibly because of a read error. The rearrangement uses TRBV7-9 and TRBJ2-7; weak D call: TRBD1 (5 bases). The CDR3 is made up of 12 amino acids. Germline V gives CDR1 SEHNR, CDR2 FQNEAQ (reference sequence). The CDR3 is CATSQDNYEQYF. CDR3 coding DNA: TGTGCCACCAGCCAGGACAACTACGAGCAGTACTTC.

The chain carries TRBV12-3 or TRBV12-4 and TRBJ1-2; D not resolved. V lost 5 bases and J 3 bases, leaving 7 bases between the germline ends. The CDR3 is made up of 12 amino acids. CDR3 in DNA: TGTGCCAGCAGTACCTCGTACTATGGCTACACCTTC. This sequence encodes CASSTSYYGYTF.

The chain joins TRBV5-6 to TRBJ2-7, with 9 positions matching TRBD1. V was pared by 3 bases and J by 9 bases, with 13 bases of the junction left unmatched. Germline V gene data show CDR1 as SGHDT and CDR2 as YYEEEE. The CDR3 is 15 amino acids. DNA of the CDR3: TGTGCCAGCAGCTCCGGGACAGGGACCCACCTACCGCAGTACTTC. Protein: CASSSGTGTHLPQYF.

At least ten counts were recorded for this clonotype. The V gene is TRBV29-1, the J gene TRBJ1-2, with D uncertain. This CDR3 spans 13 amino acids. In germline, CDR1 is SQVTM, CDR2 ANQGSEA. Trimming removed 3 bases at V and 8 bases at J, with 16 bases between. CDR3 loop: CSVEGEDGKGYTF. The CDR3 DNA reads as TGCAGCGTTGAGGGTGAGGACGGGAAGGGCTACACCTTC.

Concerning this clonotype: The germline gene is not matched at one end of the junction; a read error may be the cause. The V call is TRBV27, the J call TRBJ1-1; D call uncertain. Germline CDR1 and CDR2: MNHEY and SMNVEV (reference sequence). The CDR3 contains 13 residues. This chain's CDR3 is CANSLIQRTEAFF. As DNA, the CDR3 is TGTGCCAACAGTTTAATACAGAGGACTGAAGCTTTCTTT.

This clonotype was seen ten or more times. The chain combines TRBV6-5 with TRBJ1-6; possible D gene TRBD1, 6 bases. Germline V lookup: CDR1 MNHEY, CDR2 SVGAGI. The V gene lost 10 bases and the J gene lost 9 bases, with 16 bases spanning the gap. This CDR3 is built from 13 residues. For the CDR3, the DNA is TGTGCCACCACCAGGGAGACAGGTTCACCCCTCCACTTT. Protein: CATTRETGSPLHF.

This clonotype was counted at least ten times. The chain links TRBV12-5 to TRBJ2-7; a weak D match, TRBD2 (6 bases). Germline lookup yields CDR1 LGHNT and CDR2 FRNRAP. Trimming left V 5 bases short and J 2 bases short, with 10 bases between. The CDR3 loop spans 13 amino acids. The CDR3 sequence is CASGLGLTYEQYF. The CDR3 region has the DNA TGTGCTAGTGGTCTGGGACTGACCTACGAGCAGTACTTC.

This clonotype was detected many times. This chain links TRBV10-3 with TRBJ1-2; no definite D call. The CDR3 contains 13 residues. The germline V and J ends were trimmed by 2 bases and 2 bases, with 6 bases remaining between them. The germline gives CDR1 ENHRY, CDR2 SYGVKD. This CDR3 reads CAISEQVNYGYTF. In DNA form, the CDR3 reads TGTGCCATCAGTGAGCAGGTGAACTATGGCTACACCTTC.

This clonotype was recorded at least ten times. The J gene is TRBJ1-5, the V gene TRBV28; 7 nucleotides agree with TRBD1. Germline trimming cut 5 bases from V and 5 bases from J; bases unmatched to any gene: 6. CDR3 length equals 14 residues. Germline CDR1 is MDHEN and CDR2 is SYDVKM. Written as DNA, the CDR3 is TGTGCCAGCAGTCTCCGACAGGGCCATCAGCCCCAGCATTTT. It codes for CASSLRQGHQPQHF.

The rearrangement links TRBV30 to TRBJ1-2; 7 nucleotides agree with TRBD1. J lost 0 bases, V lost 5 bases, and 3 bases had no gene match. The CDR3 has 13 amino acids. From germline, CDR1 is GTSNPN and CDR2 SVGIG (reference sequence). CDR3 coding DNA: TGTGCCTGGGGACAGGTAGCTAACTATGGCTACACCTTC. This translates into CAWGQVANYGYTF.

V usage is TRBV6-5 and J usage is TRBJ2-7; TRBD1 agrees at 11 bases. V shed 2 bases, J shed 7 bases, and the junction held 7 bases outside the gene matches. This CDR3 region has 15 residues. Germline-derived CDR1 and CDR2 are MNHEY and SVGAGI. DNA of the CDR3: TGTGCCAGCAGTTACCTCGGACAGGGGGCTCGGGAGCAGTACTTC. Protein sequence: CASSYLGQGAREQYF.

This clonotype was seen at least ten times. CDR3 amino acids: CASASPGLNTEAFF. DNA of the CDR3: TGTGCCAGCGCTTCCCCAGGGTTGAACACTGAAGCTTTCTTT. The rearrangement joins TRBV6-2 or TRBV6-3 to TRBJ1-1, with a possible D match to TRBD1 (5 bases). The CDR3 is made up of 14 amino acids. The germline V gene has CDR1 MNHEY and CDR2 SVGEGT. V lost 8 bases and J lost 0, with 13 bases in between.

The chain links TRBV28 to TRBJ2-3; possibly TRBD1 for D (5 bases). The CDR3 extends over 14 amino acids. Trimming removed 6 bases from V and 0 bases from J, with 10 bases in between. Per germline, CDR1 MDHEN and CDR2 SYDVKM. In DNA, the CDR3 is TGTGCCAGCAGCCTCAGGGTTAGCACAGATACGCAGTATTTT. Protein product: CASSLRVSTDTQYF.

This clonotype has more than one count but fewer than ten. The chain has TRBV12-3 or TRBV12-4 and TRBJ2-2; 10 positions match TRBD2. The V and J ends lost 4 bases and 4 bases, in that order; junction bases with no gene match: 6. This CDR3 is 16 amino acids long. CDR3 coding DNA: TGTGCCAGCAGTTACTGGCGACTAGCGGGCACCGGGGAGCTGTTTTTT. Translated, it gives CASSYWRLAGTGELFF.

This clonotype was detected ten times or more. The chain combines TRBV27 with TRBJ1-2; D perhaps matches TRBD1 (5 bases). Germline V gene data show CDR1 as MNHEY and CDR2 as SMNVEV (reference sequence). The ends were cut back, 5 bases at V and 4 bases at J, with 14 bases in the middle. The CDR3 extends over 14 amino acids. CDR3 in DNA: TGTGCCAGCAGTCTCCGCGGGACGGCCTATGGCTACACCTTC. This encodes CASSLRGTAYGYTF.

This clonotype was counted many times. The rearrangement joins TRBV12-3 or TRBV12-4 to TRBJ2-5; tentative D call: TRBD1 (5 bases). The CDR3 contains 12 residues. V was clipped by 7 bases and J by 1 base, with 7 bases between them. CDR3 nucleotide sequence: TGTGCCAGCACCGACAGCCAAGAGACCCAGTACTTC. Protein sequence: CASTDSQETQYF.

The table lists this clonotype with many counts. This chain links TRBV4-1 with TRBJ2-5, with D maybe TRBD2 (6 bases). The length of the CDR3 is 15 residues. Germline CDR1 MGHRA, CDR2 YSYEKL. Trimming left V 7 bases short and J 8 bases short, with 23 bases between. The CDR3 coding sequence is TGCGCCAGCAACCCCCAAGGGAGTACCGGGGGAACCCAGTACTTC. Amino acid sequence: CASNPQGSTGGTQYF.

As for this clonotype: At one end, the junction sequence differs from germline, possibly due to a read error. This sequence joins TRBV19 and TRBJ2-6; TRBD2 aligns across 7 bases. CDR1 is LNHDA and CDR2 is SQIVND in the germline V gene (reference sequence). The CDR3 has 17 amino acids. The CDR3 DNA follows: TGTGCCAGTAACTTAGCGGGTGGATTTTCTGGGGCCAACGTTCTGACTTTC. Amino acid sequence: CASNLAGGFSGANVLTF.

In its sample, this clonotype was seen many times. J is TRBJ2-7 and V is TRBV30, with a possible D match to TRBD1 (6 bases). CDR3 length: 11 residues. V lost 5 bases, J lost 5 bases, and 10 bases lay in between. CDR1 is GTSNPN, CDR2 SVGIG, per germline (reference sequence). CDR3 region: CAWSQGNEQYF. DNA for the CDR3: TGTGCCTGGTCACAGGGAAACGAGCAGTACTTC.

This clonotype was recorded at least ten times. J is TRBJ1-1 and V is TRBV12-3 or TRBV12-4; D is ambiguous. The length of the CDR3 is 14 residues. Trimming removed 5 bases from V and 2 bases from J, with 12 bases in between. The CDR3 DNA is TGTGCCAGCAGTCCCTGGACCTTAAACACTGAAGCTTTCTTT. As protein: CASSPWTLNTEAFF.

Ten or more counts support this clonotype. V gene TRBV2 combines with J gene TRBJ1-2; TRBD1 aligns across 8 bases. The CDR3 has 16 residues. J was trimmed by 5 bases and V by 3 bases; bases with no gene match: 11. Germline V CDR1 and CDR2: SNHLY, FYNNEI. In DNA form, the CDR3 reads TGTGCCAGCAGTGAGGAGACAGGGGCCCCTATGTATGGCTACACCTTC. It yields the protein CASSEETGAPMYGYTF.

This clonotype was detected many times. The CDR3 DNA sequence: TGTGCCACCTTGACAGGGACTTACGAGCAGTACTTC. Translating gives CATLTGTYEQYF. The chain links TRBV2 to TRBJ2-7; weak D call: TRBD1 (7 bases). This CDR3 has 12 amino acids. Per germline, CDR1 SNHLY and CDR2 FYNNEI. V was trimmed by 10 bases and J by 4 bases, leaving 14 bases between them.

The chain is built from TRBV7-2 and TRBJ2-7; D not resolved. The V gene's germline CDR1 is SGHTA and CDR2 FQGNSA. The V and J ends lost 5 bases and 2 bases respectively, with 16 bases between them. The CDR3 is made up of 15 amino acids. CDR3 amino acids: CASSLLIGTAYEQYF. The CDR3 nucleotides read TGTGCCAGCAGCCTCTTGATCGGAACTGCCTACGAGCAGTACTTC.

This clonotype was recorded at least ten times. The rearrangement uses TRBV20-1 and TRBJ1-1; the match to TRBD1 covers 8 bases. Germline CDR1 reads DFQATT; CDR2 reads SNEGSKA (reference sequence). The CDR3 has 15 residues. V lost 3 bases to trimming and J lost 4 bases; unmatched junction nucleotides: 10. As DNA, the CDR3 is TGCAGTGCTAGGAGTGGGCAGGGGGCCGCCACTGAAGCTTTCTTT. Its protein is CSARSGQGAATEAFF.